This TCR beta chain is drawn from a study of blood T cell repertoires in COVID-19. Overall study context: T cells, B-cell-depleted T cells, or PBMCs provided the cDNA or gDNA that served as material.

The CDR3 sequence is 14 residues long. Germline V gene sequence: CDR1 MNHEY, CDR2 SMNVEV (reference sequence). The ends were cut back, 0 bases at V and 9 bases at J, with 11 bases in the middle. Study processing details: Estimation of nucleated cell counts was performed using reference gene primer amplification. Method: immunoSEQ multiplex PCR; TCRdb's copy keeps in-frame clones and lacks some. The V and J calls and the clone size are those of that table, but D and trimming were determined from the DNA. The repertoire includes more than 300,000 clones, 91% of them detected once, and roughly 3.4% sits in the top ten.

The receptor was derived from a young woman who had recovered from COVID-19. Sequencing was done on a sample of peripheral blood. The chain links TRBV27 to TRBJ2-2; D uncertain. CDR3 loop: CASSLSRMRRELFF. DNA for the CDR3: TGTGCCAGCAGTTTATCACGGATGCGGAGGGAGCTGTTTTTT.